This record looks at one T cell receptor (beta chain) sequence and its context. Its antigen remains unknown. The data derive from a study of cytomegalovirus exposure and HLA in healthy donors. Findings and caveats of the study: By a later analysis, the bulk of CMV-associated TCR beta chains appeared HLA-restricted. In a later analysis, donors in an Asian-associated ancestry cluster reportedly had fewer N-insertions in productive TCRs than the cohort mean.

V was pared by 7 bases and J by 2 bases, with 7 bases of the junction left unmatched. The CDR3 spans 14 residues. CDR1 SGHTA and CDR2 FQGTGA come from the germline V gene. The PCR used 60 Vbeta and 13 Jbeta primers. The assay was immunoSEQ multiplex PCR, and TCRdb's table has in-frame clones only and misses some. The sample records about 120,000 clones, around three quarters being singletons. Among the donors, all were healthy bone marrow donors. The J gene is TRBJ2-7, the V gene TRBV7-3; the match to TRBD1 covers 8 bases. This clonotype was obtained from a female donor in good health and CMV-seronegative. Sequenced: PBMCs. The CDR3 region is CASTLGTGPYEQYF. The CDR3 DNA reads TGTGCCAGCACCCTGGGGACAGGTCCCTACGAGCAGTACTTC.